Shown below are 25 T cell receptor beta chains from a single sample sequenced in a study of blood T cell repertoires in COVID-19. Using immunoSEQ multiplex PCR, the repertoire was profiled, and TCRdb retains in-frame clones only, with some absent. The data show fewer than 350,000 clones, 85% seen once. Sequenced sample: PBMCs or T cells enriched from blood (not recorded which). These receptors were taken from a woman aged 45-60 years who had recovered from COVID-19.

The chain links TRBV7-2 to TRBJ2-7, with 8 bases that match TRBD1. The V gene end was trimmed by 6 bases and the J gene end by 0 bases; junction bases not matched to a gene: 7. This CDR3 spans 15 amino acids. CDR1 and CDR2 from the germline V gene are SGHTA and FQGNSA. The CDR3 nucleotides read TGTGCCAGCAGGAGTGGACAGGGAATCTCCTACGAGCAGTACTTC. Its protein is CASRSGQGISYEQYF.

The genes are TRBV19 and TRBJ1-2; 8 bases match TRBD1. The CDR3 contains 14 residues. V trimming: 1 base; J trimming: 5 bases; junction bases outside the gene matches: 3. CDR1 is LNHDA and CDR2 is SQIVND in the germline V gene (reference sequence). The CDR3 region has the DNA TGTGCCAGTAGTATAGCGGGACAGGAGTATGGCTACACCTTC. Amino acid sequence: CASSIAGQEYGYTF.

V is TRBV11-2 and J is TRBJ2-3, with unresolved D. V dropped 3 bases and J dropped 6 bases, with 4 bases sitting between them. This CDR3 spans 11 amino acids. Germline lookup yields CDR1 SGHAT and CDR2 FQNNGV. In DNA, the CDR3 is TGTGCCAGCAGCTTCGGTGATACGCAGTATTTT. Its translation is CASSFGDTQYF. Based on the CDR3 plus reference TRBV11-2 and TRBJ2-3, the full variable domain is EAGVAQSPRYKIIEKRQSVAFWCNPISGHATLYWYQQILGQGPKLLIQFQNNGVVDDSQLPKDRFSAERLKGVDSTLKIQPAKLEDSAVYLCASSFGDTQYFGPGTRLTVL.

The chain uses TRBV5-1 and TRBJ2-1, with 9 bases fitting TRBD1. This CDR3 is built from 15 residues. V gave up 3 bases and J gave up 5 bases; unmatched junction bases: 6. CDR1 and CDR2 from the germline V gene are SGHRS and YFSETQ. CDR3 protein: CASSSGQGHDNEQFF. In DNA form, the CDR3 reads TGCGCCAGCAGCTCGGGACAGGGCCATGACAATGAGCAGTTCTTC.

This sequence joins TRBV27 and TRBJ1-2; 7 bases fit TRBD1. There are 17 residues in the CDR3. The germline V gene encodes CDR1 MNHEY and CDR2 SMNVEV (reference sequence). J lost 2 bases, V lost 0 bases, and 9 bases had no gene match. The CDR3: CASSLSRWTGVNYGYTF. The DNA for the CDR3 is TGTGCCAGCAGTTTATCTAGGTGGACAGGAGTGAACTATGGCTACACCTTC.

The CDR3 bases are TGTGCCAGCAGTGGACAGGGCCAGCCCCAGCATTTT. The encoded protein is CASSGQGQPQHF. This chain uses TRBV25-1 with TRBJ1-5; TRBD1 aligns across 7 bases. V gave up 4 bases and J gave up 7 bases; unmatched junction bases: 1. The CDR3 is made up of 12 amino acids. Germline V gene sequence: CDR1 MGHDK, CDR2 SYGVNS.

This chain joins TRBV3-1 (or the pseudogene TRBV3-2) and TRBJ1-4; 7 bases align to TRBD1. V was pared by 6 bases and J by 0 bases, with 4 bases of the junction left unmatched. In germline, CDR1 is LGHDT, CDR2 YNNKEL (reference sequence). CDR3 length equals 15 residues. CDR3 in DNA: TGTGCCAGCAGACCCGGGACAGCAACTAATGAAAAACTGTTTTTT. It is translated as CASRPGTATNEKLFF.

This clone has a single count. The gene calls are TRBV12-3 or TRBV12-4 and TRBJ2-7; possibly TRBD2 for D (6 bases). The CDR3 length is 13 residues. Trimming took 7 bases from V and 5 from J, leaving 15 bases between them. CDR3: CASTAVPGDEQYF. As DNA, the CDR3 is TGTGCCAGCACCGCGGTCCCGGGGGACGAGCAGTACTTC.

Only a few counts were recorded for this clone. The J gene is TRBJ1-4, the V gene TRBV25-1; D gene unclear. Germline V gene sequence: CDR1 MGHDK, CDR2 SYGVNS. This CDR3 has 13 residues. V was clipped by 4 bases and J by 3 bases, with 6 bases between them. The CDR3: CASSGQSNEKLFF. The DNA of the CDR3 is TGTGCCAGCAGTGGGCAGTCTAATGAAAAACTGTTTTTT.

V is TRBV2 and J is TRBJ1-5; 7 positions match TRBD1. J lost 2 bases, V lost 5 bases, and 3 bases had no gene match. Germline V gene sequence: CDR1 SNHLY, CDR2 FYNNEI. The length of the CDR3 is 14 residues. The CDR3 region is CASSQGGGNQPQHF. In nucleotides, the CDR3 is TGTGCCAGCAGTCAGGGGGGCGGCAATCAGCCCCAGCATTTT.

This sequence joins TRBV10-3 and TRBJ1-1, with 11 bases matching TRBD1. The germline V gene has CDR1 ENHRY and CDR2 SYGVKD. The CDR3 runs 13 residues. After removal of 11 bases from V and 1 base from J, the junction contained 3 bases not matched to a gene. CDR3 nucleotides: TGTGCCTGGACAGGGGGCGCGAACACTGAAGCTTTCTTT. This encodes CAWTGGANTEAFF.

In its sample, this clone was seen once. J is TRBJ2-3 and V is TRBV3-1 (or the pseudogene TRBV3-2); 9 nucleotides match TRBD1. The CDR3 extends over 18 amino acids. The V gene end was trimmed by 3 bases and the J gene end by 1 base; junction bases not matched to a gene: 11. The germline CDR1 and CDR2 sequences are LGHDT and YNNKEL (reference sequence). Here the CDR3 DNA reads TGTGCCAGCAGCCAGAGAACAGGGGGCTTGTTGGGCACAGATACGCAGTATTTT. Protein product: CASSQRTGGLLGTDTQYF.

As regards this clone: Mismatch with germline at one junction end may stem from a read error. The rearrangement uses TRBV5-1 and TRBJ2-7; possibly TRBD2 for D (5 bases). This CDR3 is built from 15 residues. Per germline, CDR1 SGHRS and CDR2 YFSETQ. The CDR3 DNA reads TGCGCCAGCAGCCCGTGGGGAGACTCACCCTACGAGCAGTGCTTC. Amino acid sequence: CASSPWGDSPYEQCF. The variable domain in full, completed from reference TRBV5-1 and TRBJ2-7, reads KAGVTQTPRYLIKTRGQQVTLSCSPISGHRSVSWYQQTPGQGLQFLFEYFSETQRNKGNFPGRFSGRQFSNSRSEMNVSTLELGDSALYLCASSPWGDSPYEQCFGPGTRLTVT.

This chain links TRBV24-1 with TRBJ1-1; 7 nucleotides align to TRBD1. The CDR3 totals 19 residues. Germline V gene data show CDR1 as KGHDR and CDR2 as SFDVKD. Trimming removed 0 bases from V and 4 bases from J; junction bases left unmatched: 16. The CDR3 sequence is CATSDLPVLTGEASTEAFF. The CDR3 DNA reads TGTGCCACCAGTGATTTGCCGGTATTAACAGGGGAAGCGAGCACTGAAGCTTTCTTT.

There are a few counts of this clone. The chain recombines TRBV5-6 with TRBJ1-2, with D possibly TRBD1 on 6 matching bases. Germline V gene lookup returns CDR1 SGHDT and CDR2 YYEEEE. The CDR3 consists of 14 residues. V shed 4 bases and J shed 4 bases, with 14 bases lying between them. CDR3: CASSVSLGGYGYTF. CDR3 nucleotides: TGTGCCAGCAGCGTGTCTCTAGGGGGCTATGGCTACACCTTC.

V gene TRBV11-2 combines with J gene TRBJ2-7; TRBD2 agrees at 8 bases. The V segment lost 8 bases and the J segment 2 bases; nucleotides outside the gene matches: 14. The germline V gene encodes CDR1 SGHAT and CDR2 FQNNGV. The CDR3 covers 16 residues. This chain's CDR3 is CASLGIAGQHPYEQYF. CDR3 sequence (DNA): TGTGCCAGCCTCGGTATAGCGGGACAACATCCCTACGAGCAGTACTTC.

V gene TRBV30 combines with J gene TRBJ2-2; D is ambiguous. Trimming stripped 4 bases from V and 7 bases from J, with 7 bases between. Germline lookup yields CDR1 GTSNPN and CDR2 SVGIG (reference sequence). The CDR3 is made up of 11 amino acids. CDR3 in amino acids: CAWNSRGELFF. The CDR3 DNA is TGTGCCTGGAACTCTCGCGGGGAGCTGTTTTTT.

The chain links TRBV7-2 to TRBJ2-3; 8 nucleotides match TRBD2. From germline, CDR1 is SGHTA and CDR2 FQGNSA. V lost 5 bases, J lost 5 bases, and 9 bases stayed unmatched. This CDR3 has 15 residues. Here the CDR3 DNA reads TGTGCCAGCAGCGAAGTGACTAGCGCACGAGATACGCAGTATTTT. Its translation is CASSEVTSARDTQYF.

The chain links TRBV18 to TRBJ2-7; TRBD1 matches 10 bases. The trim removed 3 bases at V and 7 bases at J, leaving 9 bases unmatched. Germline CDR1 KGHSH, CDR2 LQKENI. This CDR3 comprises 15 residues. CDR3 nucleotides: TGTGCCAGCTCACCGGGGACAGGGGATTTCGGGGAGCAGTACTTC. It specifies CASSPGTGDFGEQYF.

The V call is TRBV7-9, the J call TRBJ1-5, with D possibly being TRBD1 (6 bases). Trimming removed 5 bases at V and 3 bases at J, with 11 bases between. Germline V gene lookup returns CDR1 SEHNR and CDR2 FQNEAQ (reference sequence). The CDR3 spans 14 residues. The CDR3 coding sequence is TGTGCCAGCAGCCGGGACATCCCCAATCAGCCCCAGCATTTT. This translates into CASSRDIPNQPQHF. Full variable domain (missing parts from reference TRBV7-9 and TRBJ1-5): DTGVSQNPRHKITKRGQNVTFRCDPISEHNRLYWYRQTLGQGPEFLTYFQNEAQLEKSRLLSDRFSAERPKGSFSTLEIQRTEQGDSAMYLCASSRDIPNQPQHFGDGTRLSIL.

This chain uses TRBV15 with TRBJ1-1, with 7 bases identical to TRBD1. J was trimmed by 1 base and V by 3 bases; bases with no gene match: 5. CDR1 is LNHNV, CDR2 YYDKDF, per germline (reference sequence). The CDR3 covers 15 residues. CDR3: CATSRMTGRNTEAFF. CDR3 DNA: TGTGCCACCAGCAGGATGACAGGGAGGAACACTGAAGCTTTCTTT.

The V and J genes are TRBV2 and TRBJ1-5; D is uncertain. Germline CDR1 SNHLY, CDR2 FYNNEI. The CDR3 runs 13 residues. Trimming took 10 bases from V and 3 from J, leaving 13 bases between them. The CDR3 region is CATAGLDNQPQHF. As DNA, the CDR3 is TGTGCCACGGCGGGCCTAGACAATCAGCCCCAGCATTTT.

The chain employs TRBV19 and TRBJ1-5, with D perhaps matching TRBD1 (5 bases). This CDR3 comprises 15 residues. Germline V gene sequence: CDR1 LNHDA, CDR2 SQIVND (reference sequence). The V and J ends lost 2 bases and 9 bases respectively, with 17 bases between them. CDR3 sequence reads: CASSISNSPQGPQHF. Written as DNA, the CDR3 is TGTGCCAGTAGTATAAGCAACAGCCCTCAGGGGCCCCAGCATTTT.

This clone has more than one count but fewer than ten. V and J are TRBV2 and TRBJ1-2; D is perhaps TRBD1 (6 bases). This CDR3 region has 12 residues. V was clipped by 5 bases and J by 8 bases, with 12 bases between them. From germline, CDR1 is SNHLY and CDR2 FYNNEI. The DNA for the CDR3 is TGTGCCAGCAGTACCCGGGACACCGGCTACACCTTC. This translates into CASSTRDTGYTF.

The DNA of the CDR3 is TGTGCCAGCAGTGATACTGCCCCGTTAGCAGGGAATGAGCAGTTCTTC. It encodes CASSDTAPLAGNEQFF. The chain recombines TRBV6-1 with TRBJ2-1, with D possibly being TRBD1 (5 bases). Germline assignment: CDR1 MNHNS and CDR2 SASEGT. The CDR3 contains 16 residues. The ends were cut back, 3 bases at V and 7 bases at J, with 19 bases in the middle.